This entry describes one TCR beta chain. These data belong to a study of blood T cell repertoires in COVID-19. Across 20 to 25 US areas, participants ranged in age from roughly 18 to 95 years. Cohorts were assigned according to the clinical history that participants reported. The germline CDR1 and CDR2 sequences are SGHDT and YYEEEE. The J segment lost 0 bases and the V segment lost 3 bases, leaving 6 bases of the junction unmatched. CDR3 length: 16 residues. Original data processing: Estimation of nucleated cell counts relied on the amplification of reference gene primers. The assay was immunoSEQ multiplex PCR, and TCRdb's table has in-frame clones only and misses some. V and J calls and clone size are as listed in that table; D and trimming were resolved from the DNA. Found here are about 270,000 clones, around 90% of them singletons; the top ten hold 2.3%.

The chain combines TRBV5-6 with TRBJ1-5; 7 bases match TRBD1. The specimen was PBMCs or T cells enriched from blood (not recorded which). The TCR was taken from a woman in her forties with acute COVID-19. CDR3 sequence reads: CASSSNTGDSNQPQHF. CDR3 DNA: TGTGCCAGCAGCTCCAACACAGGGGATAGCAATCAGCCCCAGCATTTT.